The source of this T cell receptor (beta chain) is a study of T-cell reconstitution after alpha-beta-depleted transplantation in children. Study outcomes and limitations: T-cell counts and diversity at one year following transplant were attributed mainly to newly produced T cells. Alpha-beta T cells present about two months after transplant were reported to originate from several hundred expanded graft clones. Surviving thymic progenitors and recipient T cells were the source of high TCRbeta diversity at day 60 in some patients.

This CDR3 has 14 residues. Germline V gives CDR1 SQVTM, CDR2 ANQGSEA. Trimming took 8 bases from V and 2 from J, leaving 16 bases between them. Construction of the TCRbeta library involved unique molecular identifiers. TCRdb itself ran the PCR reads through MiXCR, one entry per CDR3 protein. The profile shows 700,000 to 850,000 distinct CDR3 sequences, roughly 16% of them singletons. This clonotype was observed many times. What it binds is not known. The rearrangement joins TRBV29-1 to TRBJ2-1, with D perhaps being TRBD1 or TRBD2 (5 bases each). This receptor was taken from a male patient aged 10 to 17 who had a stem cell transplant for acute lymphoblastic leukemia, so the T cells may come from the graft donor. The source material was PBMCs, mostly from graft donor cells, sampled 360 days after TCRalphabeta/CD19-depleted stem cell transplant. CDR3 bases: TGCAGCTCCCGGGGCCCAGACCCCTACAATGAGCAGTTCTTC. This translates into CSSRGPDPYNEQFF.